The present T cell receptor (beta chain) was sequenced within a study of long-term antiretroviral therapy in people with HIV. Study findings and constraints: Before ART, certain clones expanded, and these dominated the repertoire at all time points. In HIV, the repertoires covered a tighter span of CDR3 lengths than in controls.

Until DNA extraction, the samples held between about 1-10 million cryopreserved PBMC. As for this clone: Its antigen remains unknown.

The V gene's germline CDR1 is KGHSH and CDR2 LQKENI. Germline trimming cut 2 bases from V and 4 bases from J; bases unmatched to any gene: 4. CDR3 length equals 14 residues. Survey-level immunoSEQ v3.0 assays were run. Measured with immunoSEQ multiplex PCR; TCRdb has only the in-frame clones, and not every one. The sample has 19,000 or so clones, roughly 83% seen once. The receptor's source is a young man with HIV. The gene calls are TRBV18 and TRBJ1-1, with 7 bases identical to TRBD1. The source material was unsorted PBMCs, sampled 0.9 years after starting antiretroviral therapy. CDR3 loop: CASSPSDRATEAFF. The CDR3 region has the DNA TGTGCCAGCTCACCATCCGACAGGGCCACTGAAGCTTTCTTT.